The following is a TCR beta chain sequence with its context. A few counts support this clone. No antigen is known for it. The record has no base qualities; no much larger clone is one base away. The data originate from a study of CD8+ T cells in alopecia areata (dated by TCRdb to 2016 to 2018). With regard to the full study: The treated patients, all with moderate-to-severe alopecia areata, were enrolled in an open-label pilot trial of oral tofacitinib given at 5 to 10 mg twice daily. Clonality in the scalp was compared among normal scalp (n=4), patchy alopecia areata scalp (n=8), and alopecia totalis/universalis scalp (n=8). Biopsies were taken from tofacitinib-treated patients at baseline and again at 4 and 24 weeks into treatment, and several of those patients also had a later scalp biopsy. RNA came from the PAXgene miRNA kit for fixed scalp, the miRNeasy kit for PBMCs, and the RNeasy kit for mouse skin. Amplification of TCRbeta CDR3 regions was done by immunoSEQ multiplex PCR using 35 Vbeta forward primers and 13 Jbeta reverse primers. Tofacitinib was given for 6 to 18 months, followed by 6 months of follow-up off drug to assess delayed response and recurrence. For the treated patients, the SALT score, which quantifies what percentage of scalp surface area is affected, served as the measure of disease severity. On the human side, TCRbeta sequencing was run on scalp tissue and on sorted CD4+ and CD8+ peripheral blood T cells from healthy controls and from alopecia areata patients with either patchy or totalis/universalis disease. The study used high-throughput TCRbeta sequencing to examine T cell clonal expansion in alopecia areata, in both the C3H/HeJ mouse model and human patients.

General study outcomes and caveats: Because the treated cohort was small and included a single nonresponder, larger studies are needed to assess links between baseline CD8+ expansion and response. Unlike mouse skin, where gammadelta T cells dominate, normal human skin contains resident alphabeta T cells that get sequenced too, which complicates analysis of the scalp TCR repertoire. With tofacitinib, both scalp clonality and the number of expanded CD8+ clones among the top 100 scalp clones went down significantly. During tofacitinib treatment, many expanded lesional clones stuck around in both scalp and blood, and this persistence may partly explain why relapse happens after treatment is stopped. Higher clonality and more expanded CD8+ clones were observed in lesional scalp than in normal scalp, particularly in alopecia totalis/universalis, a finding suggestive of antigenic drive. TCR sequences shared between patients were less clear than in mice, possibly partly because of HLA diversity in the patient population.

Receptor libraries were prepared by the immunoSEQ multiplex PCR assay. For TCR sequencing, RNA was extracted from every sample and reverse transcribed into cDNA to serve as template. SuperScript III was used for first-strand cDNA synthesis, primed with a 2:1 mix of oligo-dT and random hexamers. A synthetic immune receptor repertoire was used to gauge amplification bias, and whatever bias remained was removed computationally. The authors processed their data as follows. Raw reads were preprocessed to remove errors, and CDR3 was defined by IMGT conventions from the conserved cysteine to phenylalanine. Clonality was computed by normalizing Shannon entropy by log2 of the number of productive unique TCRs and subtracting the result from 1. Whether each scalp clone was CD4 or CD8 was inferred by checking scalp TCRbeta sequences against the CD4 and CD8 repertoires from sorted blood. The source is immuneACCESS, and TCRdb retained only in-frame sequences with V and J called. Part of the clones is not carried over; for the studies checked, unresolved V genes explain less than half of this, and the remainder is unexplained. D and trimming come from the DNA, and the V and J calls and clone size come from that table. The sample table records about 74,000 clones; around 30% of these occur just once. More than 12% of the sample lies in the top ten.

The time point label, read with the paper, signifies: roughly 27 days on oral tofacitinib. In the paper's terms, the treatment or condition label means: oral pan-JAK inhibitor, 5-10 mg twice daily. Lesional scalp punch biopsies and peripheral blood were obtained from alopecia areata patients. After PBMCs were isolated by density centrifugation and stained for CD3, CD4 and CD8, a FACSAria was used to sort CD4+ and CD8+ T cells. Reading the germline V gene gives CDR1 LGHNA and CDR2 YSLEER. The CDR3, from cysteine to phenylalanine, totals 18 residues. The sequence is cut down to CDR3 DNA, 54 bases in frame from base 1. From V the trimming removes 5 bases and from J it removes 0 bases, while the gene matches leave 16 bases of the junction unaccounted for.

The receptor's source is a human donor with alopecia areata. Specimen: CD8+ T cells sorted from blood, collected at week 4, from a patient treated with tofacitinib. The receptor chain draws on TRBV4-3 and TRBJ2-7; 7 of the junction bases match TRBD2. The CDR3 sequence is CASSFWGGGEPFSYEQYF. The DNA is TGCGCCAGCAGCTTTTGGGGTGGGGGGGAACCCTTCTCCTACGAGCAGTACTTC.